The rows below give T cell receptor beta chains drawn from one sample of a study of blood T cell repertoires in COVID-19. TCRdb keeps only in-frame clones here, not all; method: immunoSEQ multiplex PCR. The sample gives 90,000 to 120,000 clones, 65% to 90% of which show up once; roughly 2.7% is in the top ten. Material: PBMCs or T cells enriched from blood (not recorded which). The receptors here all came from a woman between 50 and 59 years old who had recovered from COVID-19. CDR3s include the opening cysteine and the closing phenylalanine or tryptophan. The order of the fields is clone size, J gene, V gene, D gene, CDR3 DNA, CDR3 protein. D genes are given only for firm matches. Rows give clone size only sometimes, using once, few, many, or a class for an expanded clone.

>-|TRBJ2-5|TRBV18|TRBD2
TGTGCCAGCTCACCAGCAGCGGGGGGGAACCAAGAGACCCAGTACTTC
CASSPAAGGNQETQYF
>-|TRBJ2-2|TRBV7-3|TRBD2
TGTGCCAGCAGCTTAGCCCCGGGACTAGCGGAGACCGGGGAGCTGTTTTTT
CASSLAPGLAETGELFF
>-|TRBJ1-2|TRBV7-9|-
TGTGCCAGCAGCTTAGACAGGCCTGAGAGTACCTTC
CASSLDRPESTF
>-|TRBJ1-2|TRBV7-9|TRBD1
TGTGCCAGCAGCTTTACCGGGACAGGTACCTATGGCTACACCTTC
CASSFTGTGTYGYTF
>-|TRBJ1-1|TRBV27|-
TGTGCCAGCAGTTTGGGGGCGAACACTGAAGCTTTCTTT
CASSLGANTEAFF
>-|TRBJ2-3|TRBV7-3|TRBD2
TGTGCCAGCAGCTTAGCGGGAGCGACCACAGATACGCAGTATTTT
CASSLAGATTDTQYF
>-|TRBJ2-7|TRBV18|TRBD1
TGTGCCAGCTCGACCGGGACAGGACCCTACGAGCAGTACTTC
CASSTGTGPYEQYF
>-|TRBJ2-3|TRBV5-1|-
TGCGCCAGCAGCTTGTTGCAGGGCACAGATACGCAGTATTTT
CASSLLQGTDTQYF
>-|TRBJ1-1|TRBV19|TRBD1
TGTGCCAGTAACCCCCTGGACAGGGCGGACACTGAAGCTTTCTTT
CASNPLDRADTEAFF
>-|TRBJ1-1|TRBV30|-
TGTGCCTGGAAAGAGAGGCATGAAGCTTTCTTT
CAWKERHEAFF
>once|TRBJ2-2|TRBV5-4|TRBD2
TGTGCCAGCAGCGAGGGACTAGGGGACGGGGAGCTGTTTTTT
CASSEGLGDGELFF
>-|TRBJ2-1|TRBV13|-
TGTGCCAGCAGCTTAAATCCCGGGACTCCCTACAATGAGCAGTTCTTC
CASSLNPGTPYNEQFF
>-|TRBJ2-7|TRBV4-2|-
TGTGCCAGCAGCCAAAAGGGCGGGGCGCTGTCCTACGAGCAGTACTTC
CASSQKGGALSYEQYF
>-|TRBJ1-1|TRBV2|-
TGTGCCACCCGGGGGACGTCTATGAACACTGAAGCTTTCTTT
CATRGTSMNTEAFF
>-|TRBJ2-7|TRBV9|TRBD2
TGTGCCAGCAGCAAGGTAGCGGGAGACTACGAGCAGTACTTC
CASSKVAGDYEQYF
>-|TRBJ2-7|TRBV5-1|-
TGCGCCAGCAGCTCAGGAATTAGTTCCTACGAGCAGTACTTC
CASSSGISSYEQYF
>-|TRBJ1-1|TRBV5-8|-
TGTGCCAGCAGCTTGGTGAATCGGGGCACTGAAGCTTTCTTT
CASSLVNRGTEAFF
>-|TRBJ2-1|TRBV10-1|TRBD2
TGCGCCAGCAGTGGAGGGACTAGCGCCAACAATGAGCAGTTCTTC
CASSGGTSANNEQFF
>once|TRBJ2-2|TRBV28|TRBD1
TGTGCCAGCAGTGTACAGGGGGCGGGCTACGGGGAGCTGTTTTTT
CASSVQGAGYGELFF
>-|TRBJ1-2|TRBV14|-
TGTGCCAGCAGCCAAGATCTTAGGAGCTATGGCTACACCTTC
CASSQDLRSYGYTF
>-|TRBJ1-1|TRBV5-8|-
TGTGCCAGCAGCTTGAGATGGCAGGGCCTCAGCGCTTTCTTT
CASSLRWQGLSAFF
>-|TRBJ2-7|TRBV12-5|-
TGTGCTAGTGGTTTGGTATCTCCCGAGCAGTACTTC
CASGLVSPEQYF
>once|TRBJ1-4|TRBV5-1|-
TGCGCCAGCAGCCCTCAGAGGAGGGGGGGCTCCGAGGAAAAACTGTTTTTT
CASSPQRRGGSEEKLFF
>-|TRBJ2-7|TRBV6-5|-
TGTGCCAGCATTCAAGGAGACGAGCAGTACTTC
CASIQGDEQYF
>-|TRBJ1-5|TRBV29-1|-
TGCAGCGTAAGAACAGGGACTCAGCCCCAGCATTTT
CSVRTGTQPQHF
>-|TRBJ2-7|TRBV27|TRBD1
TGTGCCAGCAGTTTGACTGCCGGGACAGGGGGCAGGGAGCAGTACTTC
CASSLTAGTGGREQYF
>-|TRBJ1-1|TRBV28|-
TGTGCCAGTATCTCTCAATGGAGGAACGCTGAAGCTTTCTTT
CASISQWRNAEAFF
>-|TRBJ2-1|TRBV7-9|TRBD2
TGTGCCAGCAGCTTTACCCCTGGGTGGGAGGGCCTCGGCAATGAGCAGTTCTTC
CASSFTPGWEGLGNEQFF
>-|TRBJ1-3|TRBV6-8|TRBD1
TGTGCCAGCAGGGCCCCCGGACAGGACGTTTTGTCTGGAAACACCATATATTTT
CASRAPGQDVLSGNTIYF
>-|TRBJ2-7|TRBV19|-
TGTGCCAGTAGTATAAGTGTCAGCTACGAGCAGTACTTC
CASSISVSYEQYF
>once|TRBJ2-1|TRBV24-1|-
TGTGCCACCAGTGACCAAAATTACAATGAGCAGTTCTTC
CATSDQNYNEQFF
>-|TRBJ2-1|TRBV10-2|-
TGCGCCAGCAGTACCACTAGAGTTCGTGCGTCGGATCATAGTGAGCAGTTCTTC
CASSTTRVRASDHSEQFF
>-|TRBJ1-6|TRBV28|TRBD1
TGTGCCAGCAGTTCCCCCGGACAGGGTCGTTGGTCACCCCTCCACTTT
CASSSPGQGRWSPLHF
>-|TRBJ2-7|TRBV15|-
TGTGCCACCAGCAGATCGTCCAGCGGGCACCCCATCTACGAGCAGTACTTC
CATSRSSSGHPIYEQYF
>-|TRBJ2-3|TRBV7-8|-
TGTGCCAGCAGCGTTATAGGCACAGGGACAGATACGCAGTATTTT
CASSVIGTGTDTQYF
>few|TRBJ1-1|TRBV2|TRBD1
TGTGCCAGCAGCAAAGCAGGGGGTTCGGCTGAAGCTTTCTTT
CASSKAGGSAEAFF
>few|TRBJ1-5|TRBV30|TRBD1
TGTGCCTGGAGCGCAATGACAGGGGGAACTGGCAATCAGCCCCAGCATTTT
CAWSAMTGGTGNQPQHF
>-|TRBJ2-2|TRBV18|-
TGTGCCAGCTGGACGGGGGTAAACACCGGGGAGCTGTTTTTT
CASWTGVNTGELFF
>-|TRBJ2-3|TRBV28|-
TGTGCCAGCAGTTTTACGGTTTCCACTAGCACAGATACGCAGTATTTT
CASSFTVSTSTDTQYF